This record concerns one T cell receptor beta chain sequence. These data originate in a study of blood T cell repertoires in COVID-19. Study in general: COVID-19 samples from acute and convalescent phases originated in the United States, Italy and Spain.

Measured with immunoSEQ multiplex PCR; TCRdb has only the in-frame clones, and not every one. The sample includes 270,000 or so clones, roughly 84% seen only once; the top ten take roughly 3.1%. Germline assignment: CDR1 GTSNPN and CDR2 SVGIG (reference sequence). The V gene end was trimmed by 4 bases and the J gene end by 0 bases; junction bases not matched to a gene: 5. This CDR3 contains 14 residues. Sequencing was carried out using peripheral blood. The chain has TRBV30 and TRBJ2-7; 8 bases line up with TRBD2. The sequence derives from a woman under 30 with acute or convalescent COVID-19. The CDR3 DNA reads as TGTGCCTGGACCTTAGCGGGAAGCTCCTACGAGCAGTACTTC. This gives the protein CAWTLAGSSYEQYF.